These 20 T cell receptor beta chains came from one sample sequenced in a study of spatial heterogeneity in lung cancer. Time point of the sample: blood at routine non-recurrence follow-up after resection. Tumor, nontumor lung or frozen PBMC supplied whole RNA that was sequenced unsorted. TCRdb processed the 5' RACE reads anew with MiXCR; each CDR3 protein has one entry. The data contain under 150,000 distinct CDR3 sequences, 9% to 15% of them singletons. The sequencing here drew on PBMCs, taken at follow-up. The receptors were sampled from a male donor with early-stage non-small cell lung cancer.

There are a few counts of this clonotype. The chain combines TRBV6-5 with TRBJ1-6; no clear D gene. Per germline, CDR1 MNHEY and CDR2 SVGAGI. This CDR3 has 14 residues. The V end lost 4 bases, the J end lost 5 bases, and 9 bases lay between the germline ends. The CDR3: CASSLIKDNSPLHF. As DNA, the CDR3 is TGTGCCAGCAGTTTAATAAAAGATAATTCACCCCTCCACTTT.

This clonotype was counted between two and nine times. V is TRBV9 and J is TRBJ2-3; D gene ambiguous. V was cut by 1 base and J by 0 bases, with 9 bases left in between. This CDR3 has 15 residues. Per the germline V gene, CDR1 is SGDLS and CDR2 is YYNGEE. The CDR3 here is CASSVNWFSTDTQYF. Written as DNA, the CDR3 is TGTGCCAGCAGCGTAAACTGGTTTAGCACAGATACGCAGTATTTT.

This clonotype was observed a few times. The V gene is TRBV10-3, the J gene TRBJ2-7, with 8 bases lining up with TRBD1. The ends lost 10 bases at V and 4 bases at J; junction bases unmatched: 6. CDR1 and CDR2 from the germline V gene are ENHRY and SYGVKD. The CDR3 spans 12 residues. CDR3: CASGQGIYEQYF. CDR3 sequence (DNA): TGTGCCAGCGGACAGGGCATTTACGAGCAGTACTTC.

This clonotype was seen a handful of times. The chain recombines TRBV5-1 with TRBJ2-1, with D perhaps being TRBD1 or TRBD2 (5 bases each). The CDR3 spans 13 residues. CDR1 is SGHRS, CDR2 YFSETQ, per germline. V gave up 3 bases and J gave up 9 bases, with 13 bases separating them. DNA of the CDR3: TGCGCCAGCAGCTCCCTCACAGGACTTGAGCAGTTCTTC. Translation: CASSSLTGLEQFF. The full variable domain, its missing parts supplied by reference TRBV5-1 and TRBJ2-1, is KAGVTQTPRYLIKTRGQQVTLSCSPISGHRSVSWYQQTPGQGLQFLFEYFSETQRNKGNFPGRFSGRQFSNSRSEMNVSTLELGDSALYLCASSSLTGLEQFFGPGTRLTVL.

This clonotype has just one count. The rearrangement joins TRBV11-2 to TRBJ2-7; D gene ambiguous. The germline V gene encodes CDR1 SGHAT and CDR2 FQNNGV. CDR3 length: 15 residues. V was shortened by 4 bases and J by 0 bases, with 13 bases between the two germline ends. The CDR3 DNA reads TGTGCCAGCAGCTGGGTGGCCCAAAGCTCCTACGAGCAGTACTTC. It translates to CASSWVAQSSYEQYF.

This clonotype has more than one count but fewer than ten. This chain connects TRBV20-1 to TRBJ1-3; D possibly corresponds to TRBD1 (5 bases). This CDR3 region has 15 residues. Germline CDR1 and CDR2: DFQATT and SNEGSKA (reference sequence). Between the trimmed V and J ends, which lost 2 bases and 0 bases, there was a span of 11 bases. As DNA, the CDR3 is TGCAGTGCTAGATCTCGACAGTTCTCTGGAAACACCATATATTTT. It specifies CSARSRQFSGNTIYF.

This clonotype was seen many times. DNA for the CDR3: TGTGCCAGCAGCTCGGGGAGGGTTTACAATGAGCAGTTCTTC. It specifies CASSSGRVYNEQFF. The gene calls are TRBV28 and TRBJ2-1, with TRBD2 identical over 7 bases. The CDR3 loop spans 14 amino acids. Germline V CDR1 and CDR2: MDHEN, SYDVKM. V dropped 6 bases and J dropped 4; count of bases not matched to a gene: 6.

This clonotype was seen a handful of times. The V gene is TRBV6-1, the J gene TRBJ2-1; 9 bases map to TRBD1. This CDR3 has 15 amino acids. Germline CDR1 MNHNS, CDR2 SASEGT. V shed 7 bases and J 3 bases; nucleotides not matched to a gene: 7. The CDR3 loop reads CASNAGQGYYNEQFF. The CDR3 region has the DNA TGTGCCAGCAACGCGGGACAGGGATACTACAATGAGCAGTTCTTC.

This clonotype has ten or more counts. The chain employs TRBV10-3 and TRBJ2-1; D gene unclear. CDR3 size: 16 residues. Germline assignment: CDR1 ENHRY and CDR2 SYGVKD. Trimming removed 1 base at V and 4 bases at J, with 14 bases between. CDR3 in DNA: TGTGCCATCAGTGAGTGGGGTGACTCCCCGTACAATGAGCAGTTCTTC. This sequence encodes CAISEWGDSPYNEQFF.

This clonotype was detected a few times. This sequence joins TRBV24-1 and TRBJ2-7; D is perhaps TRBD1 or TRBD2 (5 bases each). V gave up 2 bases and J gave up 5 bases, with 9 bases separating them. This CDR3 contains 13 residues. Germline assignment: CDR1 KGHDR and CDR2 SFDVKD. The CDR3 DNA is TGTGCCACCAGTGATTCCCGGGACGACGAGCAGTACTTC. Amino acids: CATSDSRDDEQYF.

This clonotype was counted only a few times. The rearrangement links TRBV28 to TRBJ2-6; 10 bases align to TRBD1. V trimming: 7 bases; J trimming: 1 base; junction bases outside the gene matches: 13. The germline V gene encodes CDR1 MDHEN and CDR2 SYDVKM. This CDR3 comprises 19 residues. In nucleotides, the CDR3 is TGTGCCAGCATGACAGGGGGCATAATAACCTCTTCTGGGGCCAACGTCCTGACTTTC. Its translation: CASMTGGIITSSGANVLTF.

This CDR3 reads CASSQDAQSRQFF. Here the CDR3 DNA reads TGTGCCAGCAGCCAAGATGCACAGTCTCGACAGTTCTTC. This chain connects TRBV3-1 to TRBJ2-1; D is ambiguous. From germline, CDR1 is LGHDT and CDR2 YNNKEL (reference sequence). V was shortened by 0 bases and J by 13 bases, with 13 bases between the two germline ends. The CDR3 is 13 amino acids.

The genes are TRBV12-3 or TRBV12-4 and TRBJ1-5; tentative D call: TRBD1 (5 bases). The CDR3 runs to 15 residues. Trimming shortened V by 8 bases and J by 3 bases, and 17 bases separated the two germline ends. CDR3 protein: CASRTGGNSNQPQHF. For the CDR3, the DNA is TGTGCCAGCCGGACCGGGGGTAATTCCAATCAGCCCCAGCATTTT.

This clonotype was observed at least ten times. The CDR3 DNA is TGTGCCACCAGTGATAACAGATTGAACACTGAAGCTTTCTTT. As protein: CATSDNRLNTEAFF. The chain recombines TRBV24-1 with TRBJ1-1, with D uncertain. The CDR3 is made up of 14 amino acids. Germline-derived CDR1 and CDR2 are KGHDR and SFDVKD. Trimming removed 3 bases at V and 0 bases at J, with 7 bases between.

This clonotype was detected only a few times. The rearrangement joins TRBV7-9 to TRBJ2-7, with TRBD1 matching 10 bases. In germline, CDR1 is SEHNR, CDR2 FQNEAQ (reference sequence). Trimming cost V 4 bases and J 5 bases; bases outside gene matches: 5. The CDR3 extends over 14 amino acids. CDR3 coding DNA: TGTGCCAGCAGCTCCGGACAGGGGGGAGACGAGCAGTACTTC. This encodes CASSSGQGGDEQYF.

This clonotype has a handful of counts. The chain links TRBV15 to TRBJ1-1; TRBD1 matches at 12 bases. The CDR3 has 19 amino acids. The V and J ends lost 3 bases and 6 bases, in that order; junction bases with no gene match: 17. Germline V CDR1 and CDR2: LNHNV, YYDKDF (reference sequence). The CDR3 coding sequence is TGTGCCACCAGCAGCGGAACCGGGACAGGGGGCTTAGTAAAAGCTGAAGCTTTCTTT. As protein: CATSSGTGTGGLVKAEAFF.

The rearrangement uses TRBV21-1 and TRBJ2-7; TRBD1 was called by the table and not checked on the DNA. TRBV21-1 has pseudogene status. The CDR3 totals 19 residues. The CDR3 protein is CASSSLFFLGRRPLYEQYF. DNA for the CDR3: TGTGCCAGCAGCAGTCTTTTTTTTCTGGGACGAAGACCTCTCTACGAGCAGTACTTC.

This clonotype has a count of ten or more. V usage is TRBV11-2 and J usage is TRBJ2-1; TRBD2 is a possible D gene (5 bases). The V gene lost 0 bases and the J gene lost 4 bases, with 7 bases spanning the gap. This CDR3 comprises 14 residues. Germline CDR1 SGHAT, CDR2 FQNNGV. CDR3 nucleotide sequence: TGTGCCAGCAGCTTAGAACTAGGGTACAATGAGCAGTTCTTC. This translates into CASSLELGYNEQFF.

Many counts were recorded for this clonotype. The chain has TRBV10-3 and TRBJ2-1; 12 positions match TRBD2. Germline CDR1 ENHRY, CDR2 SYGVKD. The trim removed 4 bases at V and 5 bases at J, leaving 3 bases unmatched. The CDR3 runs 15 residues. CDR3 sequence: CAISGRTSGDNEQFF. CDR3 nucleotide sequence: TGTGCCATCAGTGGCCGGACTAGCGGGGACAATGAGCAGTTCTTC.

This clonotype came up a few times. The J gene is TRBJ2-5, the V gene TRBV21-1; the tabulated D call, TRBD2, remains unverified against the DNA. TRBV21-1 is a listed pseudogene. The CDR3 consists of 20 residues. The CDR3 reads CASSKALATSGGQSRETQYF. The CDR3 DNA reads TGTGCCAGCAGCAAAGCGCTTGCGACTAGCGGGGGCCAAAGCCGGGAGACCCAGTACTTC.